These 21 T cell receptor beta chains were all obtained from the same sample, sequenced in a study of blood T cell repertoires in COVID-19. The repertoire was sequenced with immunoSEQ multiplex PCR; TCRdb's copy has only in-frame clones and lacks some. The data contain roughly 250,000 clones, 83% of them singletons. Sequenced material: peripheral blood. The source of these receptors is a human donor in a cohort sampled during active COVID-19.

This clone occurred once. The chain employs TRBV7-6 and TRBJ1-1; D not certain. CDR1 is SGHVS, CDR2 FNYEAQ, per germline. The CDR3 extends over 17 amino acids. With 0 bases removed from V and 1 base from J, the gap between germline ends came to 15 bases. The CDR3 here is CASSLASDAVTNTEAFF. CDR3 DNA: TGTGCCAGCAGCTTAGCGAGCGATGCAGTCACGAACACTGAAGCTTTCTTT.

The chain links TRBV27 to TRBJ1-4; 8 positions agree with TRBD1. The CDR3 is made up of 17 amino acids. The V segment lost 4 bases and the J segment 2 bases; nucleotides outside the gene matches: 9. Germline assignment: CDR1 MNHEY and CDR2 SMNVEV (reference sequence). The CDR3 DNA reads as TGTGCCAGCAGTTCATTCAGGGGGCGGTCGACTAATGAAAAACTGTTTTTT. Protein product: CASSSFRGRSTNEKLFF.

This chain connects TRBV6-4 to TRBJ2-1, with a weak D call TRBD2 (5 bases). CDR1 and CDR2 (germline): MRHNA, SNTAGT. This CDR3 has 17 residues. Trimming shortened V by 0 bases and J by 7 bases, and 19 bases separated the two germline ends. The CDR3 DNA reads TGTGCCAGCAGTGACTCTACGACGTTTAAGGGAGTGAATGAGCAGTTCTTC. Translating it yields CASSDSTTFKGVNEQFF.

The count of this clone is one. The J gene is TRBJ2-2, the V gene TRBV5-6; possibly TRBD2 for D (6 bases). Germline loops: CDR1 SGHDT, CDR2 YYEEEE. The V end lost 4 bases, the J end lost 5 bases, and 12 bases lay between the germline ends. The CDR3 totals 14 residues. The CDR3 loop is CASSPVEGTGELFF. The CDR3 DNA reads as TGTGCCAGCAGCCCCGTGGAGGGGACCGGGGAGCTGTTTTTT. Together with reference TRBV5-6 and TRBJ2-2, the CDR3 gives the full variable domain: DAGVTQSPTHLIKTRGQQVTLRCSPKSGHDTVSWYQQALGQGPQFIFQYYEEEERQRGNFPDRFSGHQFPNYSSELNVNALLLGDSALYLCASSPVEGTGELFFGEGSRLTVL.

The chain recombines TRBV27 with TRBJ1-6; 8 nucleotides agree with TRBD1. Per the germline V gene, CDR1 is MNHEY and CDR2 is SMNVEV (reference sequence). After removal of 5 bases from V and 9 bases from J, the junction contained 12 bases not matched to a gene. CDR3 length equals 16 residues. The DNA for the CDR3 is TGTGCCAGCAGTCACAAGTTGGACAGGGTAATTTCACCCCTCCACTTT. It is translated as CASSHKLDRVISPLHF.

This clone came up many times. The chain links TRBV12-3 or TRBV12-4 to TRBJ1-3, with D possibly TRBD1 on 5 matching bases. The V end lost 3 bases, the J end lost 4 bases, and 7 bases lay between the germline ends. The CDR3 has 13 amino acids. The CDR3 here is CASSLGPGNTIYF. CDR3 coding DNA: TGTGCCAGCAGTTTGGGGCCCGGAAACACCATATATTTT.

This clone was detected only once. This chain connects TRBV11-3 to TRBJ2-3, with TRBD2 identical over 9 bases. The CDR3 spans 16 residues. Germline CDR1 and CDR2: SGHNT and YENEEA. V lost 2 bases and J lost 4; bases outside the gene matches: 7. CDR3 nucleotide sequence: TGTGCCAGCAGCTTACGAGCGGGAGGAAGAGCAGATACGCAGTATTTT. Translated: CASSLRAGGRADTQYF.

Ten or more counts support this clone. In DNA, the CDR3 is TGTGCCAGCAGCTGGAGACGAGATAGCACAGATACGCAGTATTTT. Its protein product is CASSWRRDSTDTQYF. The chain couples TRBV5-4 to TRBJ2-3; no clear D. The CDR3 runs to 15 residues. Germline CDR1 and CDR2: SGHNT and YYREEE (reference sequence). V was cut by 3 bases and J by 0 bases, with 11 bases left in between.

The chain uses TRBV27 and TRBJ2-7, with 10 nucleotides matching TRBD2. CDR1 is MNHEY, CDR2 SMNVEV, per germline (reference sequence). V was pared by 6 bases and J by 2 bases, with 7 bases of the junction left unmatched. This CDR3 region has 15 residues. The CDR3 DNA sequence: TGTGCCAGCAGACCGGGACTAGCGTTAACCTACGAGCAGTACTTC. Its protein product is CASRPGLALTYEQYF.

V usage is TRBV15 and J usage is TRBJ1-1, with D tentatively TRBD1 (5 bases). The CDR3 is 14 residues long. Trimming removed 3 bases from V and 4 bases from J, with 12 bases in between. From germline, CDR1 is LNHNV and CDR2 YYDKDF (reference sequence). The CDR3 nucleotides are TGTGCCACCAGCAGGGGGGAGGTGGTCACTGAAGCTTTCTTT. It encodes CATSRGEVVTEAFF.

In DNA, the CDR3 is TGCGCCAGCGGGGGGGCAGCGCAAGAAGCTTTCTTT. It encodes CASGGAAQEAFF. The chain joins TRBV10-2 to TRBJ1-1, with D perhaps matching TRBD1 (6 bases). Trimming pared 8 bases from V and 8 bases from J, leaving 15 bases between. In germline, CDR1 is WSHSY, CDR2 SAAADI. This CDR3 has 12 amino acids.

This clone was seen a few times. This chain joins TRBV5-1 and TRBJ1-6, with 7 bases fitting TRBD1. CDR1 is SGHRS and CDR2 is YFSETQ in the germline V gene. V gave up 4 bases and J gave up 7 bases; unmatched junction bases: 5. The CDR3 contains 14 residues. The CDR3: CASSPGTVNSPLHF. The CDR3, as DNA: TGCGCCAGCAGCCCCGGGACAGTCAATTCACCCCTCCACTTT.

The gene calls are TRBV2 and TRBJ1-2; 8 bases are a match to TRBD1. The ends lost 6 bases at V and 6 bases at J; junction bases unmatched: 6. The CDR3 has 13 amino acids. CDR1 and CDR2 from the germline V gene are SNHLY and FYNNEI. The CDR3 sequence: CASRLYRGNGYTF. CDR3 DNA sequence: TGTGCCAGCAGACTCTACAGGGGGAATGGCTACACCTTC.

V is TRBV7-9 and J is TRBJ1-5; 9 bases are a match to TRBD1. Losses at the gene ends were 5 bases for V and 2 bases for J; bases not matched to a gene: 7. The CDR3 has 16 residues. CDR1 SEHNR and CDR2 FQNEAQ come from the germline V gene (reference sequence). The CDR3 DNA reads TGTGCCAGCAGCCGGACAGGGGCTCCGGGCAATCAGCCCCAGCATTTT. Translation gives CASSRTGAPGNQPQHF.

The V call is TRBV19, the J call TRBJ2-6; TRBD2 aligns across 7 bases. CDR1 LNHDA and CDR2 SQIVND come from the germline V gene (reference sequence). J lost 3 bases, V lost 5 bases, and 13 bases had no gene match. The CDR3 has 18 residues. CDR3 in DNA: TGTGCCAGTAGTCGACAAACCGTGGGAGGGGTTGGGGCCAACGTCCTGACTTTC. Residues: CASSRQTVGGVGANVLTF.

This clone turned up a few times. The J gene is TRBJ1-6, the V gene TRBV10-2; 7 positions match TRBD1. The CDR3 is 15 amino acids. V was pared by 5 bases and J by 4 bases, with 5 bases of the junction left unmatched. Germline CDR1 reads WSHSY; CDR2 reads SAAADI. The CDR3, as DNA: TGCGCCAGCAGTTACGGGACAGCTTATAATTCACCCCTCCACTTT. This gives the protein CASSYGTAYNSPLHF.

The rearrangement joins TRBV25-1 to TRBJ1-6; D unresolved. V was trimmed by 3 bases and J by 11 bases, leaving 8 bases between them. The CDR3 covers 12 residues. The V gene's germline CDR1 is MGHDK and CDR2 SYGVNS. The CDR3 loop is CASSDPRAPLHF. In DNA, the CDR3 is TGTGCCAGCAGTGACCCACGGGCACCCCTCCACTTT.

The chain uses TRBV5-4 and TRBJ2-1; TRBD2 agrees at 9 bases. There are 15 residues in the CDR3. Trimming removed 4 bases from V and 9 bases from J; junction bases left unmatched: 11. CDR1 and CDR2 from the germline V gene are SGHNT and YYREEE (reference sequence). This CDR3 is CASSPMGGGAFEQFF. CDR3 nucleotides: TGTGCCAGCAGCCCCATGGGCGGGGGGGCCTTTGAGCAGTTCTTC.

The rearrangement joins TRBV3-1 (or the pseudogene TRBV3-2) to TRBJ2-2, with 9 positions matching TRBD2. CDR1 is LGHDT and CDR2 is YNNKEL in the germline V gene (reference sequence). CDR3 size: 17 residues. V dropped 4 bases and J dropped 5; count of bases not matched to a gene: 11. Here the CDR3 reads CASSPSSSGGSTGELFF. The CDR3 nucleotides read TGTGCCAGCAGCCCGAGTAGTAGCGGGGGATCTACCGGGGAGCTGTTTTTT.

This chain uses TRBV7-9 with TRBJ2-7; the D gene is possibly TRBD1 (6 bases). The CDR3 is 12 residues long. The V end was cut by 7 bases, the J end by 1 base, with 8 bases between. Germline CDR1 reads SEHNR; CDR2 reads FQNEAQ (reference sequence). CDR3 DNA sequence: TGTGCCAGCATGGGGGCGTCCTACGAGCAGTACTTC. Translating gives CASMGASYEQYF. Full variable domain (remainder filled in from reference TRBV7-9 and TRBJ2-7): DTGVSQNPRHKITKRGQNVTFRCDPISEHNRLYWYRQTLGQGPEFLTYFQNEAQLEKSRLLSDRFSAERPKGSFSTLEIQRTEQGDSAMYLCASMGASYEQYFGPGTRLTVT.

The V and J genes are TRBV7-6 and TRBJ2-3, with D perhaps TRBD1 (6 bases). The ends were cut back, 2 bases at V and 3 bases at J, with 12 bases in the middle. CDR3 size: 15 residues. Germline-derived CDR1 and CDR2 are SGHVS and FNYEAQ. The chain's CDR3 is CASSLMGARTDTQYF. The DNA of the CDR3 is TGTGCCAGCAGCTTAATGGGGGCTAGGACAGATACGCAGTATTTT.